These 3 T cell receptor beta chains originate from one sample sequenced in a study of blood T cells in healthy people across ages. Using a J-beta primer mix together with a sample-barcoded 5' primer, a second PCR was run for about 7 to 12 cycles. TCRdb reprocessed the 5' RACE reads with MiXCR, giving one entry per CDR3 protein. This repertoire shows fewer than 2,000,000 distinct CDR3 sequences, almost 35% found once; its top ten account for about 11%. The sequenced sample consisted of blood. Source of these receptors: a woman between 25 and 40 years old in good health.

The rearrangement joins TRBV6-6 to TRBJ2-3; D is unresolved. The CDR3 has 13 amino acids. V was pared by 4 bases and J by 6 bases, with 11 bases between. The germline V gene encodes CDR1 MNHNY and CDR2 SVGAGI (reference sequence). Here the CDR3 reads CASSFRSKDTQYF. In DNA, the CDR3 is TGTGCCAGCAGTTTCAGGAGTAAGGATACGCAGTATTTT.

This clonotype has just a few counts. The V and J genes are TRBV5-5 and TRBJ2-7; maybe TRBD1 (6 bases). CDR1 and CDR2 (germline): SGHKS, YYEKEE (reference sequence). The CDR3 has 16 amino acids. Deletions cut 0 bases from V and 2 bases from J, with 15 bases between. Here the CDR3 reads CASSLGLRDTTYEQYF. CDR3 DNA sequence: TGTGCCAGCAGCTTGGGTCTCCGGGACACCACCTACGAGCAGTACTTC.

As concerns this clonotype: An end of the junction does not agree with germline; a read error may underlie this. The chain has TRBV9 and TRBJ1-2, with 7 bases aligning to TRBD1. This CDR3 is built from 13 residues. Germline CDR1 is SGDLS and CDR2 is YYNGEE. This CDR3 is CASSARDSYGDTF. The CDR3 DNA sequence: TGTGCCAGCAGCGCCCGGGACAGCTATGGCGACACCTTC.